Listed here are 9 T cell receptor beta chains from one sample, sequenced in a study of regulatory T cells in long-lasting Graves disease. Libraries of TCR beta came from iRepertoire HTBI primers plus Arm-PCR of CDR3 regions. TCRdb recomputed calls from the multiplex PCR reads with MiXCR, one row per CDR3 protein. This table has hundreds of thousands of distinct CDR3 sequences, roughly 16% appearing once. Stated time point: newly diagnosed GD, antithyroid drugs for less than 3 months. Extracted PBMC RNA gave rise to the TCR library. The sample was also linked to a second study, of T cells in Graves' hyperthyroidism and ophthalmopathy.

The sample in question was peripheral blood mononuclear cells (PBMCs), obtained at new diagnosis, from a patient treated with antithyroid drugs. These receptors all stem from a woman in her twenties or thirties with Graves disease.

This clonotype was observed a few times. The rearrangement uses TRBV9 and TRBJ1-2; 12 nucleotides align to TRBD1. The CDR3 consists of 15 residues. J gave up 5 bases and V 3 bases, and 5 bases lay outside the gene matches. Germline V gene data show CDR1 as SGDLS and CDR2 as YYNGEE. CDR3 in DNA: TGTGCCAGCAGCGGCCCGGGACAGGGGGCTTATGGCTACACCTTC. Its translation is CASSGPGQGAYGYTF. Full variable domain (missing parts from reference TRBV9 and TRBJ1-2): DSGVTQTPKHLITATGQRVTLRCSPRSGDLSVYWYQQSLDQGLQFLIQYYNGEERAKGNILERFSAQQFPDLHSELNLSSLELGDSALYFCASSGPGQGAYGYTFGSGTRLTVV.

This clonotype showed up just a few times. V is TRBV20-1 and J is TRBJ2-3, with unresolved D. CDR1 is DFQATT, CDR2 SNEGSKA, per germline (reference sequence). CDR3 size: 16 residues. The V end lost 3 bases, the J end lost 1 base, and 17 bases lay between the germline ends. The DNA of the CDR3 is TGCAGTGCTAGTCCCGTTAGCTTCGGACGCACAGATACGCAGTATTTT. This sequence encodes CSASPVSFGRTDTQYF.

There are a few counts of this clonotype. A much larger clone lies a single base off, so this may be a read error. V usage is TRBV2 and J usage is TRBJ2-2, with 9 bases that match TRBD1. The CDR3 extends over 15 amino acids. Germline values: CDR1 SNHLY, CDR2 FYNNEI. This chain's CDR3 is CASSPQGANTGELLF. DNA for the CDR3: TGTGCCAGCAGTCCACAGGGGGCCAACACCGGGGAGCTGCTTTTT.

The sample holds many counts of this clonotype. The CDR3: CASSPPASGRIGELFF. In nucleotides, the CDR3 is TGTGCCAGCAGTCCGCCAGCTAGCGGGAGAATCGGGGAGCTGTTTTTT. This sequence joins TRBV28 and TRBJ2-2; 10 bases match TRBD2. The CDR3 runs to 16 residues. The germline V gene encodes CDR1 MDHEN and CDR2 SYDVKM. The V segment lost 5 bases and the J segment 7 bases; nucleotides outside the gene matches: 10.

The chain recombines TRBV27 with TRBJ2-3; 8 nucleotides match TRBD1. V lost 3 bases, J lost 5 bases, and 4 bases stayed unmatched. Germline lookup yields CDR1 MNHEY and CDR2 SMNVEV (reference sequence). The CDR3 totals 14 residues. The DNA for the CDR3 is TGTGCCAGCAGTTTGATGGACAGGGTAGATACGCAGTATTTT. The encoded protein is CASSLMDRVDTQYF.

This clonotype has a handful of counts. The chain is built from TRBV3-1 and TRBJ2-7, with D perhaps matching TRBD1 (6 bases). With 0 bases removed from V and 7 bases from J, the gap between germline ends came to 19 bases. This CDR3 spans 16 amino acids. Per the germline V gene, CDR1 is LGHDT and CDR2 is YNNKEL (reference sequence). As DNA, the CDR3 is TGTGCCAGCAGCCAAGATATCGGGACAACGGCGCGGGAGCAGTACTTC. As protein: CASSQDIGTTAREQYF.

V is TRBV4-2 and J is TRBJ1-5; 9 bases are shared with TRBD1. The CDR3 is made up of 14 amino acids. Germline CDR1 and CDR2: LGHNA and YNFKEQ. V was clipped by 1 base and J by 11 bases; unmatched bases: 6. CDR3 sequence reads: CASSQGDRDTAQHF. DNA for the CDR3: TGTGCCAGCAGCCAAGGGGACAGGGATACGGCCCAGCATTTT.

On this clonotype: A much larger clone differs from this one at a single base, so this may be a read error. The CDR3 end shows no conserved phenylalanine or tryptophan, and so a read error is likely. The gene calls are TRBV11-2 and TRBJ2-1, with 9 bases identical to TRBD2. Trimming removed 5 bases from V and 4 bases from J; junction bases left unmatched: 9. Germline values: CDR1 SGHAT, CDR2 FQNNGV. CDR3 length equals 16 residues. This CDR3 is CASSVTGTSLYNEQFL. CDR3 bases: TGTGCCAGCAGCGTGACCGGGACTAGCTTGTACAATGAGCAGTTCCTC.

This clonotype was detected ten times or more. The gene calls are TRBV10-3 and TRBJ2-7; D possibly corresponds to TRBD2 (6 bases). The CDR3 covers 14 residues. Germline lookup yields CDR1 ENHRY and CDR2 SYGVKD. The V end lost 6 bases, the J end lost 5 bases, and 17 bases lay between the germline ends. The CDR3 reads CAIRETRSANEQYF. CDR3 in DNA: TGTGCCATCAGGGAGACTAGATCGGCCAACGAGCAGTACTTC.